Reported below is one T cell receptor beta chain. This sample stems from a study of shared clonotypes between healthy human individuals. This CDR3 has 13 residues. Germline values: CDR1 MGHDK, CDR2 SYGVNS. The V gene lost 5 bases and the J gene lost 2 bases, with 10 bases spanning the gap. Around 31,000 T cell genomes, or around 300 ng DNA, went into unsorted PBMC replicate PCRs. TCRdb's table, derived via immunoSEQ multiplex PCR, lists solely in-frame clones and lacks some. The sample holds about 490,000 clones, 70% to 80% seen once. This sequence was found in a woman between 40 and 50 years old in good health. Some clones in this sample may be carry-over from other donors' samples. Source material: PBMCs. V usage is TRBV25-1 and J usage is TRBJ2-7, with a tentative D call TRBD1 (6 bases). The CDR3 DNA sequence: TGTGCCAGCAGTAAAGGGGGAACCTACGAGCAGTACTTC. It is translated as CASSKGGTYEQYF.